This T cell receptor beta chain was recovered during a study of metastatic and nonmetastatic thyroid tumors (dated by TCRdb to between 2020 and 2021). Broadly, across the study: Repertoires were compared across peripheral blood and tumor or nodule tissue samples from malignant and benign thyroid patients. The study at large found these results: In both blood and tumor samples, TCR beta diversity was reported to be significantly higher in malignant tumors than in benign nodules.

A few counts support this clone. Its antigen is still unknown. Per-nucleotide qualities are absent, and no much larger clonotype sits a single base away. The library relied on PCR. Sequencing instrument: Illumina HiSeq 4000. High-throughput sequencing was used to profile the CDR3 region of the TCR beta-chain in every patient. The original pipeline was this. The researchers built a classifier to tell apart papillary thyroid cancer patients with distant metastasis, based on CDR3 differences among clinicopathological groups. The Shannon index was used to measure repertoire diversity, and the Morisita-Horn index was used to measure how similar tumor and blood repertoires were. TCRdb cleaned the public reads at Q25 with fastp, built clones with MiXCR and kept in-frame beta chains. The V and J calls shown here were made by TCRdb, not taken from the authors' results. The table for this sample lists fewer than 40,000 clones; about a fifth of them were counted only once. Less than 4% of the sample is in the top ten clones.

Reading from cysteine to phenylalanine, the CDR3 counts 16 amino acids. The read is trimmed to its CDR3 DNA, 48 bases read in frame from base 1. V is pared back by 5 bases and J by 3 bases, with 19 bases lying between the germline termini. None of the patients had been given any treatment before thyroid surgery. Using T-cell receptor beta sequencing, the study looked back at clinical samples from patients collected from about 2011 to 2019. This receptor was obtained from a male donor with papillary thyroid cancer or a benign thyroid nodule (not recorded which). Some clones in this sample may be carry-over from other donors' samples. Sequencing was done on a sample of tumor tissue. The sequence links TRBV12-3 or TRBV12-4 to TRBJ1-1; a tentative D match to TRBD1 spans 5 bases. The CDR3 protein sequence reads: CASSPGVVAGDTEAFF. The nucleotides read TGTGCCAGCAGTCCGGGGGTAGTGGCAGGTGACACTGAAGCTTTCTTT.